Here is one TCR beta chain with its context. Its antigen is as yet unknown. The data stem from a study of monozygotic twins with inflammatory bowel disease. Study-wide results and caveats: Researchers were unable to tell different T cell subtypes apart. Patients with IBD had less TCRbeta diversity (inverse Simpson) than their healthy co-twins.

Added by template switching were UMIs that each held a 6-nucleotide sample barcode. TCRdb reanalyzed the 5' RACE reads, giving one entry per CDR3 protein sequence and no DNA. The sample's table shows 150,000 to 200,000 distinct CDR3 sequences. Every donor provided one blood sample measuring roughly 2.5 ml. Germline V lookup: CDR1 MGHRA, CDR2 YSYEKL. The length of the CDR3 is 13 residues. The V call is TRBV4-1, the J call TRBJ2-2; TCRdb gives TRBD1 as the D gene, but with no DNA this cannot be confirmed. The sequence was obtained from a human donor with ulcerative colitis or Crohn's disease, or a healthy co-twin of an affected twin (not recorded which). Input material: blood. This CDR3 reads CASSQEGVGELFF.